This is a list of T cell receptor beta chains from one sample in a study of quantifying T cell responses using KT2 cells. MiXCR, run by TCRdb on the UMI-ligation and nested PCR reads, gives a single entry per CDR3 protein. Of around 56,000 distinct CDR3 sequences in the sample, around 12% are singletons; the top ten hold 9.4%. Sample: PBMCs spiked with cells of the T cell clone KT2. Source of these receptors: a human donor. CDR3s include the opening cysteine and the closing phenylalanine or tryptophan. The D gene is left open where the match is weak. The listing skips clone size in some rows; elsewhere it reads once, few, many or a size class.

D	J	size	V	DNA	CDR3
TRBD1	TRBJ1-3	many	TRBV5-1	TGCGCCAGCAGCTTGGTTCGGGACCCTCAGAGGGGGCAAACTGGAAACACCATATATTTT	CASSLVRDPQRGQTGNTIYF
-	TRBJ1-5	-	TRBV29-1	TGCAGCGTTGGGCAGAGCAATCAGCCCCAGCATTTT	CSVGQSNQPQHF
TRBD2	TRBJ2-2	-	TRBV7-2	TGTGCCAGCAGGAGCGTTGCGGGAGATGTCACCGGGGAGCTGTTTTTT	CASRSVAGDVTGELFF
-	TRBJ1-1	many	TRBV20-1	TGCAGTGCTTGGGGACTGACCGGGGAAGCTTTCTTT	CSAWGLTGEAFF
-	TRBJ1-1	-	TRBV3-1	TGTGCCAGCAGCCAAGACTCAGGGGACCTGGTTACTGAAGCTTTCTTT	CASSQDSGDLVTEAFF
TRBD2	TRBJ2-1	-	TRBV6-5	TGTGCCAGCGGGGGGGGGGGTGAGCAGTTCTTC	CASGGGGEQFF
-	TRBJ2-3	many	TRBV7-8	TGTGCCAGCAGCTTAGTGACTATGGGCACAGATACGCAGTATTTT	CASSLVTMGTDTQYF
-	TRBJ2-7	-	TRBV2	TGTGCCAGCAGTGAAATAGAATACGAGCAGTACTTC	CASSEIEYEQYF
-	TRBJ2-1	many	TRBV6-2/TRBV6-3	TGTGCCAGCAACTTCAACAGGGAGTTGGGCTACAATGAGCAGTTCTTC	CASNFNRELGYNEQFF
-	TRBJ1-1	-	TRBV5-1	TGCGCCAGCAGCTCGGGGGGCAGGCTGAACACTGAAGCTTTCTTT	CASSSGGRLNTEAFF
TRBD1	TRBJ1-4	few	TRBV5-5	TGTGCCAGCAGCTTGGGGGGGACAGTTAATGAAAAACTGTTTTTT	CASSLGGTVNEKLFF
TRBD1	TRBJ2-1	-	TRBV12-3/TRBV12-4	TGTGCCAGCACCTCCAGGGGGTCGAGGACCTACAATGAGCAGTTCTTC	CASTSRGSRTYNEQFF
-	TRBJ2-3	many	TRBV10-1	TGCGCCAGCAGTGGTAGCGGCACAGATACGCAGTATTTT	CASSGSGTDTQYF
-	TRBJ2-2	-	TRBV11-2	TGTGCCAGCAGCAGGGACCTACCCACCGGGGAGCTGTTTTTT	CASSRDLPTGELFF
-	TRBJ1-6	-	TRBV4-1	TGCGCCAGCAGCCAAGAGGCAGTTAATTCACCCCTCCACTTT	CASSQEAVNSPLHF
TRBD1	TRBJ2-2	-	TRBV3-1	TGTGCCAGCAGCCAAGGAATAACAGGGGCCGGGGAGCTGTTTTTT	CASSQGITGAGELFF
-	TRBJ1-5	many	TRBV2	TGTGCCAGCAGTGGGGGGATCGTTGTTAAAAATCAGCCCCAGCATTTT	CASSGGIVVKNQPQHF
-	TRBJ2-2	-	TRBV11-2	TGTGCCAGCAGCTTAGATCCTGAGAGGGAGTTGCCCGGGGAGCTGTTTTTT	CASSLDPERELPGELFF
-	TRBJ2-4	many	TRBV6-5	TGTGCCAGCAGTTACTCGGTCACAGGGATAGGGGCCAAAAACATTCAGTACTTC	CASSYSVTGIGAKNIQYF
-	TRBJ2-2	-	TRBV12-3/TRBV12-4	TGTGCCAGCAGTCCTCAGAGGAGGAACACCGGGGAGCTGTTTTTT	CASSPQRRNTGELFF
-	TRBJ2-4	few	TRBV7-2	TGTGCCAGCAGCTTAGTACAGACAGCAGCCAAAAACATTCAGTACTTC	CASSLVQTAAKNIQYF
-	TRBJ1-6	-	TRBV6-1	TGTGCCAGCAGTGAAGCTCAGTATGGATATCCCCTCCACTTT	CASSEAQYGYPLHF
TRBD2	TRBJ2-1	few	TRBV30	TGTGCCTGGAGGGCTAGCGGGAGGGCCTACAATGAGCAGTTCTTC	CAWRASGRAYNEQFF
-	TRBJ2-1	few	TRBV5-1	TGCGCCAGCAGACCCGACCTGGGGGAGCAGTTCTTC	CASRPDLGEQFF
-	TRBJ2-5	-	TRBV29-1	TGCAGCGTTAACGGGGATGGGGGGGCCCTCCAAGAGACCCAGTACTTC	CSVNGDGGALQETQYF
-	TRBJ1-2	few	TRBV10-3	TGTGCCATCAGTGCGCCCCAGAATGGCTACACCTTC	CAISAPQNGYTF
TRBD2	TRBJ2-7	-	TRBV6-1	TGTGCCAGCAGTGTGGGCGGGGGGGCCGGCGAGCAGTACTTC	CASSVGGGAGEQYF
-	TRBJ2-3	many	TRBV6-4	TGTGCCAGCAGTGATGGACAGAGCACAGATACGCAGTATTTT	CASSDGQSTDTQYF
TRBD2	TRBJ2-1	-	TRBV6-2/TRBV6-3	TGTGCCAGCAGTTTGACTAGCGGGAGGGGGAATGAGCAGTTCTTC	CASSLTSGRGNEQFF
-	TRBJ1-5	-	TRBV19	TGTGCCAGTAGGTGGGGAACGGGAGGCAATCAGCCCCAGCATTTT	CASRWGTGGNQPQHF
-	TRBJ1-1	-	TRBV5-6	TGTGCCAGCAGCCGGCGTGCGACACAGGTTACCACTGAAGCTTTCTTT	CASSRRATQVTTEAFF
TRBD2	TRBJ2-7	few	TRBV6-2/TRBV6-3	TGTGCCAGCATCGCCGGGACTAGCGGGAGAAGGTACGAGCAGTACTTC	CASIAGTSGRRYEQYF
-	TRBJ1-1	few	TRBV9	TGTGCCAGCAGCGTTTCGAGAGGGAACACTGAAGCTTTCTTT	CASSVSRGNTEAFF
TRBD1	TRBJ1-1	-	TRBV6-1	TGTGCCAGCAGTGTGGAGACAGGGTCGTACACTGAAGCTTTCTTT	CASSVETGSYTEAFF
TRBD1	TRBJ1-1	many	TRBV12-3/TRBV12-4	TGTGCCAGCAGTTTCACCGGGACAGGGGCGAACACTGAAGCTTTCTTT	CASSFTGTGANTEAFF
-	TRBJ1-2	-	TRBV2	TGTGCCAGCAGGGGGTTCCTAACAAGACTTAACTATGGCTACACCTTC	CASRGFLTRLNYGYTF
-	TRBJ2-5	few	TRBV12-3/TRBV12-4	TGTGCCAGCAGTTTACGGACTCAGGAGCCCCAGTACTTC	CASSLRTQEPQYF
TRBD2	TRBJ2-7	-	TRBV20-1	TGCAGTGCTAGACCCAGTACCGGGACTAGCGTCTCCTACGAGCAGTACTTC	CSARPSTGTSVSYEQYF
-	TRBJ1-1	-	TRBV2	TGTGCCAGCAGGGTTAGGGACAATAGCAACACTGAAGCTTTCTTT	CASRVRDNSNTEAFF
-	TRBJ1-4	few	TRBV6-2/TRBV6-3	TGTGCCAGCAGGAGTACCCGGGGGTCGGCTAATGAAAAACTGTTTTTT	CASRSTRGSANEKLFF
-	TRBJ2-3	few	TRBV3-1	TGTGCCAGCAGTCGAGAGAGAGGAGGAGGTACGCAGTATTTT	CASSRERGGGTQYF
TRBD1	TRBJ2-3	-	TRBV6-6	TGTGCCAGCAGTTCCGGGACAGCAAGCACAGATACGCAGTATTTT	CASSSGTASTDTQYF
TRBD1	TRBJ1-2	few	TRBV6-6	TGTGCCAGCAGGCCTATAGGGGACAGGGACGGCTACACCTTC	CASRPIGDRDGYTF
TRBD1	TRBJ1-6	-	TRBV27	TGTGCCAGCAGTTTGGGACAGGGATGGAATAATTCACCCCTCCACTTT	CASSLGQGWNNSPLHF
TRBD1	TRBJ2-1	few	TRBV4-2	TGTGCCAGCAGCCGGACAGGGGGCCGCAATGAGCAGTTCTTC	CASSRTGGRNEQFF
-	TRBJ1-1	-	TRBV10-3	TGTGCCACCCGATATGGTCAGGGGAGCACTGAAGCTTTCTTT	CATRYGQGSTEAFF
TRBD1	TRBJ2-7	few	TRBV7-9	TGTGCCAGCAGCTTAGGGGACAGGGCGGGCGAGCAGTACTTC	CASSLGDRAGEQYF
TRBD2	TRBJ2-7	few	TRBV12-3/TRBV12-4	TGTGCCAGCAGTTCCCATCTAGCGGGAGAACCCTACGAGCAGTACTTC	CASSSHLAGEPYEQYF